This T cell receptor (beta chain) was identified in a study of vaccination and CD4 T cells after COVID-19. Overall study: The peptides that stimulated the cells were overlapping spike peptides from SARS-CoV-2, HCoV-NL63, HCoV-OC43 and HCoV-229E. For control cultures, the treatment was a CEFX pool, an HIV-1 Nef pool, or no peptide.

The CDR3 length is 15 residues. The germline V and J ends were trimmed by 4 bases and 1 base, with 11 bases remaining between them. Scientists ran DNA taken from cultured CD4+ T cells through the Oncomine TCR Beta short-read assay for sequencing. The source of extracted genomic DNA was cultured CD4+ T cells. TCRdb analysed the PCR reads with MiXCR anew, one entry per CDR3 protein. This table has several thousand distinct CDR3 sequences, around 30% appearing once. Indicated treatment: approximately nine-day PBMC culture with coronavirus spike peptide pools or control peptides (ViraFEST assay). CD4+ T lymphocytes from the unexposed donor were collected before the COVID-19 pandemic (2011-2018). Of note for this clonotype: Its antigen is not known.

General observations from the study: 304 of 307 vaccine-specific clones from convalescent patients were spike mono-reactive.

The sequenced material came from CD4+ T cells from blood, cultured in vitro. The TCR originated in a human donor in good health. The chain is built from TRBV12-3 or TRBV12-4 and TRBJ1-5; D is unresolved. The CDR3 sequence is CASSYGQTSNQPQHF. In DNA form, the CDR3 reads TGTGCCAGCAGTTATGGGCAGACAAGCAATCAGCCCCAGCATTTT.